The rows below give T cell receptor beta chains drawn from one sample of a study of molecular identifiers for immune sequencing clone quantification. One entry per CDR3 protein, called by TCRdb with MiXCR from the PCR reads. The repertoire has 600,000 to 650,000 distinct CDR3 sequences, around 20% of them found once; the top ten carry about 0.9%. The sample comprised naive CD8+ T cells from blood, with Jurkat cell RNA spiked in. The receptors originated from a human donor in good health. Some libraries in this study had Jurkat cell RNA spiked in. Each CDR3 is given with its conserved first and last residue. D genes are given only for firm matches. The listing skips clone size in some rows; elsewhere it reads once, few, many or a size class.

D gene	clone size	CDR3 length	V gene	J gene	CDR3 DNA	CDR3 protein
-	many	15	TRBV29-1	TRBJ1-1	TGCAGCGTTGTTGGCCCGCCGCCTATGAACACTGAAGCTTTCTTT	CSVVGPPPMNTEAFF
-	many	17	TRBV9	TRBJ2-3	TGTGCCAGCAGCGTAGATCTCGGCGCCAGTATCACAGATACGCAGTATTTT	CASSVDLGASITDTQYF
TRBD1	few	14	TRBV12-3/TRBV12-4	TRBJ1-4	TGTGCCAGCAGTTTCGGGACAGTTAATGAAAAACTGTTTTTT	CASSFGTVNEKLFF
-	many	10	TRBV12-3/TRBV12-4	TRBJ2-2	TGTGCCAGCGCATCCGGGGAGCTGTTTTTT	CASASGELFF
-	few	13	TRBV27	TRBJ2-5	TGTGCCAGCGGTGGGGGAGAACAAGAGACCCAGTACTTC	CASGGGEQETQYF
TRBD1	many	17	TRBV6-1	TRBJ2-3	TGTGCCAGCAGTGAAGCATGGACAGGGGGCTTGACAGATACGCAGTATTTT	CASSEAWTGGLTDTQYF
-	many	13	TRBV7-2	TRBJ2-7	TGTGCCAGCAGCTTAGGGGCAGGGTCCGAGCAGTACTTC	CASSLGAGSEQYF
-	many	14	TRBV5-4	TRBJ1-1	TGTGCCAGCAGCTTCCCAGAGAATAACACTGAAGCTTTCTTT	CASSFPENNTEAFF
TRBD2	few	13	TRBV18	TRBJ2-7	TGTGCCAGCTCCCTGGACGGGGGGGATGGGCAGTACTTC	CASSLDGGDGQYF
-	many	15	TRBV4-1	TRBJ1-1	TGCGCCAGCAGCCAAGACTCGGGGTTGTTCACTGAAGCTTTCTTT	CASSQDSGLFTEAFF
-	many	14	TRBV7-6	TRBJ1-1	TGTGCCAGCAGCTTAAGGATTGGGCCCACTGAAGCTTTCTTT	CASSLRIGPTEAFF
-	many	16	TRBV29-1	TRBJ1-1	TGCAGCGTTGAGATGCCTATGGGGAACATTGAAACTGAAGCTTTCTTT	CSVEMPMGNIETEAFF
-	few	14	TRBV5-6	TRBJ2-5	TGTGCCAGCAGCTTCTCCAGGGAACGGGAGACCCAGTACTTC	CASSFSRERETQYF
TRBD1	many	13	TRBV27	TRBJ1-1	TGTGCCAGCAGTTCCATCGACAGGGAAGAGGCTTTCTTT	CASSSIDREEAFF
TRBD2	many	16	TRBV20-1	TRBJ2-3	TGCAGTGCTACCGGGACTAGCGGGAGGAGGCCAGATACGCAGTATTTT	CSATGTSGRRPDTQYF
TRBD1	many	13	TRBV20-1	TRBJ2-7	TGCAGTGCTAGGGACAGGGTACCCTACGAGCAGTACTTC	CSARDRVPYEQYF
TRBD2	many	14	TRBV5-5	TRBJ2-7	TGTGCCAGCAGCTGGGGGACTAGAGGGTCCGAGCAGTACTTC	CASSWGTRGSEQYF
TRBD1	-	13	TRBV29-1	TRBJ1-1	TGCGGCGCAATCAGGGGGATGAGCACCGAAGCTTTCTTT	CGAIRGMSTEAFF
TRBD2	-	16	TRBV9	TRBJ2-7	TGTGCCAGCAGCGTAGCTGAATTAGCGGGAGTGTTCGAGCAGTACTTC	CASSVAELAGVFEQYF
TRBD1	many	15	TRBV9	TRBJ2-5	TGTGCCAGCAGCCAGGGACAGGGACTCGGAGAGACCCAGTACTTC	CASSQGQGLGETQYF
TRBD1	few	16	TRBV7-9	TRBJ2-7	TGTGCCAGCAGCTTATTTAGAGGACAGGGGGGATACGAGCAGTACTTC	CASSLFRGQGGYEQYF
-	many	15	TRBV7-6	TRBJ2-2	TGTGCCAGCAGCTTAGTTACAGGGAGGACCGGGGAGCTGTTTTTT	CASSLVTGRTGELFF
-	many	15	TRBV4-3	TRBJ2-1	TGCGCCAGCAGCCGCGGCCAAGGCGGGGCCAATGAGCAGTTCTTC	CASSRGQGGANEQFF
TRBD2	many	15	TRBV20-1	TRBJ2-3	TGCAGTGCCCGCGACGGGACTAGCGGCACAGATACGCAGTATTTT	CSARDGTSGTDTQYF
-	many	17	TRBV7-9	TRBJ1-4	TGTGCCAGCAGCTCGGACAGAGTTCACGGCGCCTCAAGGAGGCTGTTTTTT	CASSSDRVHGASRRLFF
TRBD1	many	15	TRBV12-3/TRBV12-4	TRBJ2-3	TGTGCCAGCGGACCCGGGACAGGGGTTCCAGATACGCAGTATTTT	CASGPGTGVPDTQYF
-	-	15	TRBV7-2	TRBJ1-2	TGTGCCAGCAGCTCCAGGAGGGGCAGGGACTATGGCTACACCTTC	CASSSRRGRDYGYTF
TRBD2	many	15	TRBV13	TRBJ2-7	TGTGCCAGCAGCTTGGGGACTAGCGGAGGTAGGGAGCAGTACTTC	CASSLGTSGGREQYF
-	many	13	TRBV12-3/TRBV12-4	TRBJ1-1	TGTGCCAGCAGTTTGGTGTTAGGGATTGAAGCTTTCTTT	CASSLVLGIEAFF
TRBD1	few	17	TRBV18	TRBJ1-4	TGTGCCAGCTCACCACTCCAACAGGGGGCTAATAATGAAAAACTGTTTTTT	CASSPLQQGANNEKLFF
-	many	14	TRBV29-1	TRBJ2-3	TGCAGCGTTGTTTCGTGGGAGAGCACAGATACGCAGTATTTT	CSVVSWESTDTQYF
-	-	15	TRBV7-2	TRBJ2-1	TGTGCCAGCAGCCCAGGTAGGTGGTCCTACAATGAGCAGTTCTTC	CASSPGRWSYNEQFF
-	many	15	TRBV7-9	TRBJ1-6	TGTGCCAGCAGAAACGGGCTCGATTATAATTCACCCCTCCACTTT	CASRNGLDYNSPLHF
-	-	14	TRBV7-9	TRBJ2-1	TGTGCCAGCAGCGGCGACCTCGACTTTGATGAGCAGTTCTTC	CASSGDLDFDEQFF
-	many	13	TRBV27	TRBJ1-1	TGTGCCAGCAGTTTAAACATGAACACTGAAGCTTTCTTT	CASSLNMNTEAFF
TRBD2	-	14	TRBV2	TRBJ2-5	TGTGCCAGCGACGGACTAGCCTCGTGGGAGACCCAGTACTTC	CASDGLASWETQYF
-	-	17	TRBV7-9	TRBJ2-4	TGTGCCAGCAGCTTAGCGACATACGGAGTAGCCAAAAACACTCAGTACTTT	CASSLATYGVAKNTQYF
TRBD1	many	15	TRBV27	TRBJ2-7	TGTGCCAGCAGCTTGGGCGGGACAGGGGTCTACGAGCAGTACTTC	CASSLGGTGVYEQYF
-	many	15	TRBV6-6	TRBJ2-3	TGTGCCAGCAGTTTCAGCGGGTCTGGGGGAGATACGCAGTATTTT	CASSFSGSGGDTQYF
-	-	13	TRBV6-5	TRBJ2-7	TGTGCCAGCAGTTACTATCCGGCGTACGAGCTGTACTTC	CASSYYPAYELYF
-	few	15	TRBV20-1	TRBJ2-6	TGCAGTGCTGAGAGTTGGGAATCTGGGGCCAACGTCCTGACTTTC	CSAESWESGANVLTF
TRBD2	-	20	TRBV27	TRBJ2-1	TGTGCCAGCAGTTATAACGGACTAGCGGGAGGGTCAATGAGGGGCAATGAGCAGTTCTTC	CASSYNGLAGGSMRGNEQFF
-	many	13	TRBV15	TRBJ1-5	TGTGCCACCAGCCTCACTAGGGATCAGCCCCAGCATTTT	CATSLTRDQPQHF
-	many	15	TRBV19	TRBJ2-7	TGTGCCAGTATCTCTCGGGGACACCTTCTTTACGAGCAGTACTTC	CASISRGHLLYEQYF
-	once	16	TRBV7-9	TRBJ1-6	TGTGCCAGCAGCCCAGCAGAGCAGGGGACCCTCTCACCCCTCCACTTT	CASSPAEQGTLSPLHF
-	many	16	TRBV4-3	TRBJ2-3	TGCGCCAGCAGCCAAGACCGCGTCTCTAGCACAGATACGCAGTATTTT	CASSQDRVSSTDTQYF
-	few	13	TRBV12-5	TRBJ2-7	TGTGCTAGTGGTAACAGCGACTCCTACGAGCAGTACTTC	CASGNSDSYEQYF
-	once	14	TRBV9	TRBJ2-5	TGTGCCAGCAGCGTAGCTTCTCAGCGAGAGACCCAGTACTTC	CASSVASQRETQYF
-	many	15	TRBV10-2	TRBJ1-1	TGCGCCACCCGCGGGGGGGGCGGGGTGAACACTGAAGCTTTCTTT	CATRGGGGVNTEAFF
-	few	13	TRBV5-8	TRBJ2-5	TGTGCCAGCAGCTTTAGCCCAGCCTCCCCCCAGTACTTC	CASSFSPASPQYF
-	many	13	TRBV19	TRBJ2-7	TGTGCCAGTAGTATGGGACCAATACTCGAGCAGTACTTC	CASSMGPILEQYF
TRBD2	few	14	TRBV13	TRBJ2-7	TGTGCCAGCAGCATCGGACTAGGAGGTTACGAGCAGTACTTC	CASSIGLGGYEQYF
TRBD2	many	16	TRBV2	TRBJ2-5	TGTGCCAGCAGTGAAGCCAGTAGCGGGGTCGACGAGACCCAGTACTTC	CASSEASSGVDETQYF
-	many	15	TRBV7-2	TRBJ2-3	TGTGCCAGCAGCTTAGATCAGGGGTTCGCAGATACGCAGTATTTT	CASSLDQGFADTQYF
-	many	14	TRBV6-2/TRBV6-3	TRBJ1-5	TGTGCCAGCAGTTACGTGGATAGCAATCAGCCCCAGCATTTT	CASSYVDSNQPQHF
-	few	11	TRBV4-1	TRBJ1-1	TGCGCCAGCCTGGGAGGGGGGGAAGCTTTCTTT	CASLGGGEAFF
-	once	13	TRBV11-3	TRBJ1-1	TGTGCCAGCAGCTTCGGCGGTAACGCTGAAGCTTTCTTT	CASSFGGNAEAFF